Presented here are 2 T cell receptor beta chains from one specimen sequenced in a study of blood T cell repertoires in COVID-19. Sequencing used immunoSEQ multiplex PCR; TCRdb keeps in-frame clones, though not all of them. The data hold approximately 68,000 clones, with 65% to 90% observed a single time. Sequencing was carried out using peripheral blood. These TCRs come from a man older than 75 with active COVID-19.

This clone came up once. This chain joins TRBV9 and TRBJ2-7, with D perhaps TRBD1 (6 bases). Germline CDR1 and CDR2: SGDLS and YYNGEE. The ends were cut back, 3 bases at V and 4 bases at J, with 17 bases in the middle. This CDR3 region has 15 residues. In DNA, the CDR3 is TGTGCCAGCAGCGCGGCCCAGGGGAAAACTTACGAGCAGTACTTC. Translating it yields CASSAAQGKTYEQYF.

The chain uses TRBV3-1 (or the pseudogene TRBV3-2) and TRBJ2-5; D is perhaps TRBD2 (5 bases). This CDR3 contains 15 residues. V lost 3 bases, J lost 3 bases, and 14 bases lay in between. Germline loops: CDR1 LGHDT, CDR2 YNNKEL (reference sequence). The CDR3 DNA follows: TGTGCCAGCAGCCAGGTGCGGACTTGGGAAGAGACCCAGTACTTC. The encoded protein is CASSQVRTWEETQYF.